This T cell receptor beta chain was observed in a study of cytomegalovirus exposure and HLA in healthy donors. Study at large: Of roughly 400 genotyped donors, 81% clustered with self-reported Caucasian donors.

General study points: According to the study, 150 to 200 TCR beta chains were cytomegalovirus-associated. The authors confirmed in vitro that a few CMV-associated chains were specific for CMV antigens.

Regarding this clone: What it binds is unknown.

This PCR relied on a set of 60 Vbeta primers and 13 Jbeta primers. Measured with immunoSEQ multiplex PCR; TCRdb has only the in-frame clones, and not every one. The sample contains under 250,000 clones, more than 75% of which appear only once. Looked up from germline, CDR1 is LNHDA and CDR2 is SQIVND (reference sequence). The J segment lost 0 bases and the V segment lost 7 bases, leaving 6 bases of the junction unmatched. This CDR3 contains 15 residues. The gene calls are TRBV19 and TRBJ1-5; TRBD1 matches at 7 bases. The clonotype was recovered from a man aged 35 to 55 in good health and CMV-seropositive. The sequenced sample was PBMCs. The CDR3 is CASTPGTVSNQPQHF. As DNA, the CDR3 is TGTGCCAGTACCCCCGGGACAGTTAGCAATCAGCCCCAGCATTTT. The complete variable domain, with remaining parts taken from reference TRBV19 and TRBJ1-5, reads DGGITQSPKYLFRKEGQNVTLSCEQNLNHDAMYWYRQDPGQGLRLIYYSQIVNDFQKGDIAEGYSVSREKKESFPLTVTSAQKNPTAFYLCASTPGTVSNQPQHFGDGTRLSIL.